This T cell receptor beta chain is drawn from a study of CD8 T cells in Susac syndrome. Study at large: Within the sequenced Susac syndrome patient group, five or six exhibited active disease and eight were in remission.

With random hexamers, reverse transcription was performed on about 0.45 to 1 ug of RNA. An immunoSEQ multiplex PCR amplified TCR beta CDR3 over 54 Vbeta and 13 Jbeta. TCRdb redid the calling of the immunoSEQ multiplex PCR reads with MiXCR, one entry per CDR3 protein. The data hold some 99,000 distinct CDR3 sequences, with around 94% observed a single time. V was clipped by 6 bases and J by 6 bases, with 14 bases between them. This CDR3 region has 12 residues. From germline, CDR1 is DFQATT and CDR2 SNEGSKA (reference sequence). The sequence was collected from a human donor with Susac syndrome. This sequence joins TRBV20-1 and TRBJ2-5; no definite D call. Sequencing was performed on CD4+ T cells from PBMCs. This CDR3 is CSARRPTQTQYF. CDR3 coding DNA: TGCAGTGCCAGAAGACCTACCCAGACCCAGTACTTC.